Listed below are T cell receptor beta chains from one sample, sequenced in a study of technical replicates of blood from four donors. Sequenced by immunoSEQ multiplex PCR; TCRdb stores in-frame clones only, minus some. The data contain tens of thousands of clones, roughly 90% of them singletons. The specimen sequenced was T cells isolated from PBMCs. All receptors come from a human donor in good health. Both conserved end residues are part of each CDR3. D genes are given only for firm matches. Expanded clones are given a class, and other clones once, few, many or no size at all.

>13|TRBV10-3|TRBJ2-3|.|.
CAITPTSSDTQYF
TGTGCCATCACCCCGACTAGTTCAGATACGCAGTATTTT
>19|TRBV4-1|TRBJ2-1|.|.
CASSQGAAAEGYSYNEQFF
TGCGCCAGCAGCCAAGGTGCGGCGGCAGAGGGATACTCCTACAATGAGCAGTTCTTC
>16|TRBV5-1|TRBJ2-3|once|TRBD2
CASSLRAGGVTDTQYF
TGCGCCAGCAGCTTGAGGGCGGGAGGGGTCACAGATACGCAGTATTTT
>13|TRBV6-1|TRBJ1-2|.|.
CASSEFPLVGYTF
TGTGCCAGCAGTGAGTTTCCTCTAGTCGGCTACACCTTC
>14|TRBV30|TRBJ2-5|.|.
CAWSLGTGLRPVYF
TGTGCCTGGAGTTTAGGAACAGGATTACGACCAGTTTACTTC
>13|TRBV2|TRBJ2-7|.|TRBD2
CASSRTSSYEQYF
TGTGCCAGCAGTCGGACTAGCAGCTACGAGCAGTACTTC
>11|TRBV6-5|TRBJ1-4|.|TRBD1
CARTGGEKLFF
TGTGCCAGGACAGGGGGAGAAAAACTGTTTTTT
>14|TRBV7-9|TRBJ1-5|.|TRBD1
CASSQTGVNQPQHF
TGTGCCAGCAGCCAGACAGGGGTGAATCAGCCCCAGCATTTT
>16|TRBV28|TRBJ2-2|.|TRBD2
CASSLQGRGVTGELFF
TGTGCCAGCAGTTTACAAGGGAGGGGAGTCACCGGGGAGCTGTTTTTT
>16|TRBV15|TRBJ2-5|.|TRBD2
CATSRDSLAGEETQYF
TGTGCCACCAGCAGAGATTCTCTAGCGGGAGAAGAGACCCAGTACTTC
>13|TRBV6-6|TRBJ2-1|.|TRBD1
CASSYGTGAEQFF
TGTGCCAGCAGTTACGGGACAGGGGCTGAGCAGTTCTTC
>16|TRBV2|TRBJ1-1|.|TRBD1
CASSQITGTGNTEAFF
TGTGCCAGCAGTCAAATAACCGGGACAGGGAACACTGAAGCTTTCTTT
>16|TRBV5-1|TRBJ2-2|.|.
CASSLGFTGKTGELFF
TGCGCCAGCAGCTTGGGGTTCACGGGAAAGACCGGGGAGCTGTTTTTT
>14|TRBV7-9|TRBJ1-1|.|.
CASSWGRKNTEAFF
TGTGCCAGCAGCTGGGGCCGGAAAAATACTGAAGCTTTCTTT
>14|TRBV9|TRBJ2-1|.|TRBD2
CASSVLAGLGEQFF
TGTGCCAGCAGCGTACTAGCGGGACTCGGTGAGCAGTTCTTC
>17|TRBV27|TRBJ2-3|once|.
CASSLAQRGTSTDTQYF
TGTGCCAGCAGTTTGGCTCAAAGAGGGACTAGCACAGATACGCAGTATTTT